The rows below give T cell receptor beta chains drawn from one sample of a study of shared clonotypes between healthy human individuals. TCRdb keeps only in-frame clones here, not all; method: immunoSEQ multiplex PCR. The sample consists of around 2.5 million clones, over 85% of them appearing once. Sequencing was performed on naive CD4+ T cells from PBMCs. These receptors came from a young man in good health. Some clones in this sample may be carry-over from other donors' samples. Both conserved end residues are part of each CDR3.

j_call,v_call,cdr3_aa
TRBJ1-2,TRBV28,CASSPGENYGYTF
TRBJ2-1,TRBV5-1,CASSLLAGAIYNEQFF
TRBJ1-1,TRBV7-2,CASKNFTGYTEAFF
TRBJ2-7,TRBV7-2,CASTLASAGINEQYF
TRBJ2-2,TRBV28,CASIMLNTGELFF
TRBJ2-7,TRBV7-9,CASSLGDRGRLAGLYEQYF
TRBJ2-2,TRBV11-2,CASSPGLAGGPRTGELFF
TRBJ1-2,TRBV21-1,CASSKDKGQLFNYGYTF
TRBJ1-2,TRBV5-1,CASSLDHDAKGYTF
TRBJ1-1,TRBV5-5,CASSQPQGPSTEAFF
TRBJ2-3,TRBV5-1,CASSLEGVETDTQYF
TRBJ2-7,TRBV6-1,CASSLTRDSPYEQYF
TRBJ1-2,TRBV9,CASSVSGSYGYTF
TRBJ2-7,TRBV14,CASRGTGLYEQYF
TRBJ2-2,TRBV19,CASSIQGGAFGELFF
TRBJ2-3,TRBV25-1,CASSEPAGSDTQYF
TRBJ1-2,TRBV14,CASSLTRSGAVNYGYTF
TRBJ2-5,TRBV7-3,CASSLAGETQYF
TRBJ1-1,TRBV29-1,CSVGAGGNTEAFF
TRBJ2-7,TRBV11-2,CASGFPNWEQYF
TRBJ2-2,TRBV7-9,CASRNPGTGLGTGELFF
TRBJ1-2,TRBV5-1,CASSLADRVGGYTF
TRBJ1-5,TRBV6-6,CASTRGSDQPQHF
TRBJ2-1,TRBV4-2,CASSPGDRAYNEQFF
TRBJ1-1,TRBV6-6,CASSSDRDTAEAFF
TRBJ1-2,TRBV27,CASFTPGKHGYTF
TRBJ2-7,TRBV13,CASSARTGLYYEQYF
TRBJ1-5,TRBV11-2,CASSPHSNQPQHF
TRBJ1-2,TRBV2,CASSLQHCGYTF
TRBJ2-1,TRBV14,CASSRQGGGEQFF
TRBJ1-1,TRBV7-2,CASSRTQGAWAFF
TRBJ1-5,TRBV6-5,CASSPQRSNQPQHF
TRBJ2-1,TRBV29-1,CSVEAGDRGNEQFF
TRBJ1-5,TRBV7-9,CASSPRGGSNQPQHF
TRBJ2-6,TRBV4-1,CASSQPGQGDGANVLTF
TRBJ2-5,TRBV11-1,CASSLFRGLAGGIQETQYF
TRBJ1-2,TRBV9,CASSARGQGWIDGYTF
TRBJ2-2,TRBV11-1,CASSNPVRDGGELFF
TRBJ1-3,TRBV6-5,CASSSPSRGAGNTIYF
TRBJ2-7,TRBV28,CASSAIHGLAGGYEQYF
TRBJ2-5,TRBV27,CASSTPGRYQETQYF
TRBJ2-3,TRBV7-9,CASSLATSGSDTQYF
TRBJ2-7,TRBV29-1,CSVVSESSYEQYF
TRBJ2-7,TRBV14,CASSFAGKQYF
TRBJ2-7,TRBV5-1,CASSSKGTSGIYEQYF
TRBJ2-1,TRBV28,CASRVAIVHNEQFF
TRBJ1-4,TRBV11-2,CASSTGQGAGEKLFF
TRBJ2-1,TRBV6-5,CASRQGWDEQFF
TRBJ2-7,TRBV5-6,CASSFDRGMGEQYF
TRBJ2-1,TRBV7-3,CASSLIGTSEQGEQFF
TRBJ2-2,TRBV4-2,CASSPRTLNTGELFF
TRBJ1-1,TRBV5-4,CASSGTQYTEAFF
TRBJ1-2,TRBV6-5,CASSYSGRIGPGYTF
TRBJ2-2,TRBV9,CASSPRTGTGELFF